The sequence of this T cell receptor (beta chain) was determined in a study of cytomegalovirus exposure and HLA in healthy donors. Study-level findings and limits: Accounts indicate the classifier identified cytomegalovirus status with strong specificity and sensitivity.

Concerning this clone: No antigen is known for it.

Primers for the PCR totalled 60 Vbeta and 13 Jbeta. Some clones are missing from TCRdb's copy, which holds only in-frame ones; the method was immunoSEQ multiplex PCR. The sample shows roughly 120,000 clones, 80% of them seen only once. Sequencing used PBMCs. The sequence came from a man aged 50-59 years in good health and CMV-seronegative.

CDR3 sequence: CASIGLTGTGYTQYF. The CDR3 nucleotides read TGTGCCAGCATCGGGTTAACCGGGACAGGATATACGCAGTATTTT. J is TRBJ2-3 and V is TRBV28, with TRBD1 matching 8 bases. The V segment lost 7 bases and the J segment 7 bases; nucleotides outside the gene matches: 13. The CDR3 extends over 15 amino acids. Germline CDR1 and CDR2: MDHEN and SYDVKM.